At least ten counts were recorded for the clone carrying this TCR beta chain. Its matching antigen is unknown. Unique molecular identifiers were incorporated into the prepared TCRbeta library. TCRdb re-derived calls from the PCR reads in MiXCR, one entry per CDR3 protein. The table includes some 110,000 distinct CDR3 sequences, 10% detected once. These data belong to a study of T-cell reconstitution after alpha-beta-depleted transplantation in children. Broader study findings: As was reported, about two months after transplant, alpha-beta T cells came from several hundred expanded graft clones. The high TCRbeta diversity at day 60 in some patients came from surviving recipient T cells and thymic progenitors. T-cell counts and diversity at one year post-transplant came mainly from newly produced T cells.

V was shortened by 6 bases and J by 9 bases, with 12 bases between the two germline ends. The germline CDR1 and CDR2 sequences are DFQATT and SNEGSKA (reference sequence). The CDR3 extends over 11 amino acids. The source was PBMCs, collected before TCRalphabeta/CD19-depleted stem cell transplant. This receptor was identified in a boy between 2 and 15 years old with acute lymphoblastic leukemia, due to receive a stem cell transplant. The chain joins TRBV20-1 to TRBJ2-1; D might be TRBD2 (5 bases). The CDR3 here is CSALGLSEQFF. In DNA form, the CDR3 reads TGCAGTGCACTAGGACTGAGTGAGCAGTTCTTC.